This TCR beta chain was captured in a study of blood T cells in healthy people across ages. Study-level points and caveats: Unsorted PBMCs blocked a conclusive comparison of naive and antigen-experienced cells.

This clonotype was seen many times. Its cognate antigen is unknown. Staff drew about 10 milliliters of peripheral blood from each donor. No fewer than 7 million PBMCs went into each sample. The authors ran a second PCR of 7 to 11 cycles using a sample-barcoded 5' primer and a J-beta primer mix. MiXCR, applied by TCRdb to the 5' RACE reads, yields one record per CDR3 protein. The table records about 640,000 distinct CDR3 sequences, less than 45% of them present only once. This receptor was taken from an elderly man in good health. Sequencing was carried out using blood.

The CDR3, as DNA: TGTGCCAGCAGCTTAAGCACAGGGCCAGGGGAGCTGTTTTTT. It is translated as CASSLSTGPGELFF. The chain recombines TRBV11-2 with TRBJ2-2; tentative D call: TRBD1 (6 bases). This CDR3 is 14 amino acids long. Germline CDR1 reads SGHAT; CDR2 reads FQNNGV. Trimming took off 2 bases at V and 8 bases at J, with 12 bases between the two ends.